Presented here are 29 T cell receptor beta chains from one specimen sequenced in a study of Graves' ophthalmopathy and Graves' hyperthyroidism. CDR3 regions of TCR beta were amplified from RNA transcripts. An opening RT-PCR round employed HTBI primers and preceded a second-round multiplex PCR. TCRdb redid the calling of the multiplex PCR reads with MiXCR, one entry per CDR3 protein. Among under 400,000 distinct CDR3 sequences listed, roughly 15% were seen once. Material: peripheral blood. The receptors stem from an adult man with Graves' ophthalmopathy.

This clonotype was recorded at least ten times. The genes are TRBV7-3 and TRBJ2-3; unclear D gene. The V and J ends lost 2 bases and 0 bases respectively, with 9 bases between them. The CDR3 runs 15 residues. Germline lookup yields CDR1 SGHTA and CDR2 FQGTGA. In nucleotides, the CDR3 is TGTGCCAGCAGCTTAGGCGGAGCTAGCACAGATACGCAGTATTTT. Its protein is CASSLGGASTDTQYF.

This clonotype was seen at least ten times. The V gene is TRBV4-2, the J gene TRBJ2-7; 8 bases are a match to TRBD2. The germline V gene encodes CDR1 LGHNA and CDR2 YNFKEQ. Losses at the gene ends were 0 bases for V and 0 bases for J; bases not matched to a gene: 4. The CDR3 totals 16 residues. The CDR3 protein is CASSQEGSGTSYEQYF. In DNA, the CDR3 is TGTGCCAGCAGCCAAGAAGGTAGCGGGACCTCCTACGAGCAGTACTTC.

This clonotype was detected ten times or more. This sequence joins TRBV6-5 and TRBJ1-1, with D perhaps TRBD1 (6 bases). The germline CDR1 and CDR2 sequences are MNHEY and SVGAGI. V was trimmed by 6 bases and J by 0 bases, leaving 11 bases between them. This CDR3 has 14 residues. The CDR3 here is CASRSGTLNTEAFF. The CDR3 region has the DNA TGTGCCAGCAGATCTGGGACATTGAACACTGAAGCTTTCTTT.

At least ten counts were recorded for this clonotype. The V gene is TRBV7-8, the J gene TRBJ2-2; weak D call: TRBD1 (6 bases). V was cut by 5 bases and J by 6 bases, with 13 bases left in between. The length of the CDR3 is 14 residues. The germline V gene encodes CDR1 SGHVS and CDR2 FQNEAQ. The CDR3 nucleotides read TGTGCCAGCAGCCCCAGGGGTGTGTCCGGGGAGCTGTTTTTT. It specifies CASSPRGVSGELFF.

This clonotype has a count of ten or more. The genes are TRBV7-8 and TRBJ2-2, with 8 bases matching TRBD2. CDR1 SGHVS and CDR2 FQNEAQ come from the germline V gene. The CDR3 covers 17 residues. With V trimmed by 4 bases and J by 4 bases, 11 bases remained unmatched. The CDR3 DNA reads TGTGCCAGCAGCTCCAGTAAGGACGGGAGGGCCACCGGGGAGCTGTTTTTT. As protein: CASSSSKDGRATGELFF.

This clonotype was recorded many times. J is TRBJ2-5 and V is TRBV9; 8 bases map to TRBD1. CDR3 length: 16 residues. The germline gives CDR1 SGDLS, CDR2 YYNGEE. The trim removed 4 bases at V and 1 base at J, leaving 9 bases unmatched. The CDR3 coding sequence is TGTGCCAGCAGCTCGGGATCACAGGGGGTCCAAGAGACCCAGTACTTC. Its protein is CASSSGSQGVQETQYF. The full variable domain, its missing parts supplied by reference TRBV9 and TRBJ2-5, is DSGVTQTPKHLITATGQRVTLRCSPRSGDLSVYWYQQSLDQGLQFLIQYYNGEERAKGNILERFSAQQFPDLHSELNLSSLELGDSALYFCASSSGSQGVQETQYFGPGTRLLVL.

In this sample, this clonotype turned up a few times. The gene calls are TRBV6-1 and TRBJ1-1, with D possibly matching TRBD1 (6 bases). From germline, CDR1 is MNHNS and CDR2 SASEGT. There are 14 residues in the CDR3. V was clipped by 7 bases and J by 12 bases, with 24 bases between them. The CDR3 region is CASTQPGQGTSTFF. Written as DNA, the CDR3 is TGTGCCAGCACCCAACCCGGCCAGGGGACCAGTACTTTCTTT.

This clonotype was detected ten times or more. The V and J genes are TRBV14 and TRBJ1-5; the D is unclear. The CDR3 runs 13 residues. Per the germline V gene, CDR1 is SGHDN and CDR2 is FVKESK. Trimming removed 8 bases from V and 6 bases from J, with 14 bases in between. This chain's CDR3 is CASSTGSGQPQHF. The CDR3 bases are TGTGCCAGCTCAACGGGCTCTGGTCAGCCCCAGCATTTT.

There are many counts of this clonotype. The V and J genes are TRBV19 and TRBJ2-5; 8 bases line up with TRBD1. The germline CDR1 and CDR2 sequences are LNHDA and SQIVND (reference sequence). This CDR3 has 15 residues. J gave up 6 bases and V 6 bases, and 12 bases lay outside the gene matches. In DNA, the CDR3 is TGTGCCAGTAGGGAGGACAGGGAAATCGGCAAGACCCAGTACTTC. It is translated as CASREDREIGKTQYF.

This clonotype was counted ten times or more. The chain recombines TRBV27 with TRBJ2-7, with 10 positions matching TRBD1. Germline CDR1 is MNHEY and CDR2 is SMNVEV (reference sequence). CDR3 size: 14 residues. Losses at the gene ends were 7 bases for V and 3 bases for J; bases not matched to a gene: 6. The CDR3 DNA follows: TGTGCCAGCATCAGGACAGGGGGAAGCTACGAGCAGTACTTC. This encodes CASIRTGGSYEQYF.

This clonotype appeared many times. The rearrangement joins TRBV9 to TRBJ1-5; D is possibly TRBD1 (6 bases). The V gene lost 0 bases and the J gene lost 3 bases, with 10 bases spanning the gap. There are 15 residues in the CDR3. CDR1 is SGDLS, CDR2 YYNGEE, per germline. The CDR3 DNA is TGTGCCAGCAGCGTAGGAGGACAGATCAATCAGCCCCAGCATTTT. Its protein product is CASSVGGQINQPQHF.

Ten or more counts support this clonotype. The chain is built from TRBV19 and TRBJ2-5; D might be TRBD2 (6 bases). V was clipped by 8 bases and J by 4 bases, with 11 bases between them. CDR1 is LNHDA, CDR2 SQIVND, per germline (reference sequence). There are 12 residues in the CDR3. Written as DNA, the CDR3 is TGTGCCAGTGGGCGGGAAGGAGAGACCCAGTACTTC. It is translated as CASGREGETQYF.

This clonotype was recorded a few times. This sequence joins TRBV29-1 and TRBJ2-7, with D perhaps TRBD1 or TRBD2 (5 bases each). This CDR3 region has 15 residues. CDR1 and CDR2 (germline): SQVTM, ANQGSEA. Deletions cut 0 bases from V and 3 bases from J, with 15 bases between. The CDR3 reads CSVEDPRGNLYEQYF. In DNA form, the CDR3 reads TGCAGCGTTGAAGATCCCCGGGGCAATCTCTACGAGCAGTACTTC.

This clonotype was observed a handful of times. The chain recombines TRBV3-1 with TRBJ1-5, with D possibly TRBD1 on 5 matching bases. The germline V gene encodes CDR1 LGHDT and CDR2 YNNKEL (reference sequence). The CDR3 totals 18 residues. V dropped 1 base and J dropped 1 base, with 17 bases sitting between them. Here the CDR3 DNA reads TGTGCCAGCAGCCAAGCGCCCTTCTCGGGGGTAAGCAATCAGCCCCAGCATTTT. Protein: CASSQAPFSGVSNQPQHF.

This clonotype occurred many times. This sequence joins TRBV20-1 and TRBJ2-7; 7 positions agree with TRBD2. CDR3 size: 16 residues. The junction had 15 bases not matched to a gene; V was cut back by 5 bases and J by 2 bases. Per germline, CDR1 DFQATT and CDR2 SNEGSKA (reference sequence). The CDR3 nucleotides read TGCAGTGCTCGTGGACTAGTCGCCAACCCGGCCTACGAGCAGTACTTC. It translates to CSARGLVANPAYEQYF.

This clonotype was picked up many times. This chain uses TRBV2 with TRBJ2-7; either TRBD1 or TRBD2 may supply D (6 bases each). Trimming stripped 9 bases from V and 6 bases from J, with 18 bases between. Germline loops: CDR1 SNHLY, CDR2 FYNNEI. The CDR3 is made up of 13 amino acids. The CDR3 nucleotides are TGTGCCAGTGAGGACGTAGGAGGGGGCGAGCAGTACTTC. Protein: CASEDVGGGEQYF.

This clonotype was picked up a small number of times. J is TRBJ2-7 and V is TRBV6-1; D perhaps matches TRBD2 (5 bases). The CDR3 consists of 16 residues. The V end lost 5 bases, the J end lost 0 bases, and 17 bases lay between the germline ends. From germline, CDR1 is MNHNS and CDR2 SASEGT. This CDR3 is CASSTTSRGLSYEQYF. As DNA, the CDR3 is TGTGCCAGCAGTACCACGTCTCGCGGACTCTCCTACGAGCAGTACTTC.

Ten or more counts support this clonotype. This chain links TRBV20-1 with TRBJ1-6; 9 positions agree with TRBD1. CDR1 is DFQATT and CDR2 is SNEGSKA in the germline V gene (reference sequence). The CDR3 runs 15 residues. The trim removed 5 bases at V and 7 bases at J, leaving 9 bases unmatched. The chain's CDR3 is CSAGEQGARNSPLHF. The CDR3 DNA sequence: TGCAGTGCTGGGGAACAGGGGGCTCGGAATTCACCCCTCCACTTT.

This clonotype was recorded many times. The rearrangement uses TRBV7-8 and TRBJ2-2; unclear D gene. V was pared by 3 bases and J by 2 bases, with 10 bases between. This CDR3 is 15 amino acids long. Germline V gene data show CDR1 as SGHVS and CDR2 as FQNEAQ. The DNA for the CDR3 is TGTGCCAGCAGCTTTGGCTTGAGAAACACCGGGGAGCTGTTTTTT. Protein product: CASSFGLRNTGELFF. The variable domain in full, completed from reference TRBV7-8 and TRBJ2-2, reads GAGVSQSPRYKVAKRGQDVALRCDPISGHVSLFWYQQALGQGPEFLTYFQNEAQLDKSGLPSDRFFAERPEGSVSTLKIQRTQQEDSAVYLCASSFGLRNTGELFFGEGSRLTVL.

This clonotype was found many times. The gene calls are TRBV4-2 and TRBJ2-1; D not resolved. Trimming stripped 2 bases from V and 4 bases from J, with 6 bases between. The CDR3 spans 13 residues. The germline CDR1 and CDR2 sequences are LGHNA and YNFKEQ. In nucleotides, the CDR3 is TGTGCCAGCAGCCAAACCTCTTACAATGAGCAGTTCTTC. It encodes CASSQTSYNEQFF.

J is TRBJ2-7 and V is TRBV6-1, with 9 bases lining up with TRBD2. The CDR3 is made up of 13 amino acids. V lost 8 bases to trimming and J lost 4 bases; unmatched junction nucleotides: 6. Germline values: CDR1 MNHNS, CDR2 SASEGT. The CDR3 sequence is CASGSSGTYEQYF. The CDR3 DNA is TGTGCCAGCGGGTCTAGCGGGACGTACGAGCAGTACTTC.

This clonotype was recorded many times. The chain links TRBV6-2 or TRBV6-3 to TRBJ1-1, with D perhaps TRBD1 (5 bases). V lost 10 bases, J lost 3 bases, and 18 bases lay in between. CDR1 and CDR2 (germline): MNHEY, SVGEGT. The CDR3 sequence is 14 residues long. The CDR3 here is CATVEHVGDTEAFF. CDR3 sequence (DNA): TGTGCCACCGTAGAGCACGTGGGGGACACTGAAGCTTTCTTT.

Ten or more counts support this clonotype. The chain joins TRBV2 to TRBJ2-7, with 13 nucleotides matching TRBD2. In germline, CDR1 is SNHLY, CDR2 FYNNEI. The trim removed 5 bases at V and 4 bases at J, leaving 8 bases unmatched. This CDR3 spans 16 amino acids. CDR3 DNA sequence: TGTGCCAGCAGTCCCAGGACTAGCGGGAGACGTTACGAGCAGTACTTC. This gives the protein CASSPRTSGRRYEQYF. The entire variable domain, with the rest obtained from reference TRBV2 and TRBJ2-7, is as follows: EPEVTQTPSHQVTQMGQEVILRCVPISNHLYFYWYRQILGQKVEFLVSFYNNEISEKSEIFDDQFSVERPDGSNFTLKIRSTKLEDSAMYFCASSPRTSGRRYEQYFGPGTRLTVT.

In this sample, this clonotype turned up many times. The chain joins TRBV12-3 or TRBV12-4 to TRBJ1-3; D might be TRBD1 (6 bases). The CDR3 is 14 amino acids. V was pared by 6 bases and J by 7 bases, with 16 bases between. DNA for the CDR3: TGTGCCAGCAGCCCCACAGGGAGTAGGAACACCATATATTTT. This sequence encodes CASSPTGSRNTIYF.

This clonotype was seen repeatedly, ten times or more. The CDR3 DNA reads as TGCGCCAGCAGCCAAGCAGGGAACTATGGCTACACCTTC. Protein sequence: CASSQAGNYGYTF. The V call is TRBV4-1, the J call TRBJ1-2; D might be TRBD1 (5 bases). CDR1 is MGHRA, CDR2 YSYEKL, per germline. CDR3 length equals 13 residues. Trimming took 1 base from V and 2 from J, leaving 5 bases between them.

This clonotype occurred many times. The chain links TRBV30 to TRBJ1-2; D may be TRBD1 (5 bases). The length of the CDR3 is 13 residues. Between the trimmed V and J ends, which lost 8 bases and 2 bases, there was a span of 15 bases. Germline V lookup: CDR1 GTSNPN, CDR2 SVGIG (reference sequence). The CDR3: CALARGANYGYTF. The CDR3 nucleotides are TGTGCCCTCGCCCGAGGGGCGAACTATGGCTACACCTTC.

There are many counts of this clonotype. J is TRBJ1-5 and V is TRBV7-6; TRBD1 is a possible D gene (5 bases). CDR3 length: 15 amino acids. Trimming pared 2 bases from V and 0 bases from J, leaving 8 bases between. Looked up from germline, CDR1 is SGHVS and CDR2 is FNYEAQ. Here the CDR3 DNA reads TGTGCCAGCAGCTTATCGCAGGGTAGCAATCAGCCCCAGCATTTT. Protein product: CASSLSQGSNQPQHF.

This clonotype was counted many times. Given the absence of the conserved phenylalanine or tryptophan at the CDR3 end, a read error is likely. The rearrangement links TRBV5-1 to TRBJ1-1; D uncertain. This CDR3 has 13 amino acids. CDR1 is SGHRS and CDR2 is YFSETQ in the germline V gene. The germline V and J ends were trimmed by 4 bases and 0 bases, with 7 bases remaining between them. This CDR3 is CASSVTMNTEAFL. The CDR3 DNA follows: TGCGCCAGCAGCGTAACAATGAACACTGAAGCTTTCCTT.

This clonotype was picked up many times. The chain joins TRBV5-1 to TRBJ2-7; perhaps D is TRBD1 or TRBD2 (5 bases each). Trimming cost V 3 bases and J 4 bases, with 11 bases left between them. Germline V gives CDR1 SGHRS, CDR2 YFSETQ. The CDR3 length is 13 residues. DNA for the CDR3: TGCGCCAGCAGCTGGGGGTACCAATACGAGCAGTACTTC. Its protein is CASSWGYQYEQYF.